The rows below give T cell receptor beta chains drawn from one sample of a study of prognosis after radiotherapy for stage I lung cancer. TCRdb processed the multiplex PCR reads anew with MiXCR; each CDR3 protein has one entry. This table holds about 36,000 distinct CDR3 sequences, roughly a third found once. The sequenced sample was PBMCs, obtained before or after stereotactic body radiation therapy (not recorded which). The receptors stem from a donor of 50 years or more with non-small cell lung cancer. Each CDR3 is given with its conserved first and last residue. The D gene is left open where the match is weak. The size field is filled for only some rows; it gives once, few, many or a size class.

j_call: TRBJ2-1
v_call: TRBV6-1
clone_size: medium-sized
d_call: .
cdr3_nt: TGTGCCAGCAGTGCTTACAATGAGCAGTTCTTC
cdr3_aa: CASSAYNEQFF

j_call: TRBJ2-1
v_call: TRBV10-3
clone_size: many
d_call: TRBD1
cdr3_nt: TGTGCCATCAGTGACCCCGGGACAGGGGGCAATGAGCAGTTCTTC
cdr3_aa: CAISDPGTGGNEQFF

j_call: TRBJ1-2
v_call: TRBV29-1
clone_size: .
d_call: TRBD1
cdr3_nt: TGCATCGTAATACAGGGGGGCTATTGCTACACCTTC
cdr3_aa: CIVIQGGYCYTF

j_call: TRBJ1-3
v_call: TRBV24-1
clone_size: many
d_call: .
cdr3_nt: TGTGCCCGCACCGAGGCTGGAAACACCATATATTTT
cdr3_aa: CARTEAGNTIYF

j_call: TRBJ2-4
v_call: TRBV25-1
clone_size: .
d_call: .
cdr3_nt: TGTGCCAGCAGTAAATCGGCGGGACAGGCCAAAAACATTCAGTACTTC
cdr3_aa: CASSKSAGQAKNIQYF

j_call: TRBJ2-7
v_call: TRBV4-2
clone_size: many
d_call: .
cdr3_nt: TGTGCCAGCAGCCAAGATCTAGTAGGGGACACTGGCTACGAGCAGTACTTC
cdr3_aa: CASSQDLVGDTGYEQYF

j_call: TRBJ1-2
v_call: TRBV27
clone_size: .
d_call: TRBD1
cdr3_nt: TGTGCCAGCAGTATAATAGGACAGGTCGTGGATTGCTACACCTTC
cdr3_aa: CASSIIGQVVDCYTF

j_call: TRBJ1-2
v_call: TRBV12-3/TRBV12-4
clone_size: medium-sized
d_call: TRBD1
cdr3_nt: TGTGCCAGCAGTTTGGGACAGGGGGTCTATGGCTACACCTTC
cdr3_aa: CASSLGQGVYGYTF

j_call: TRBJ2-3
v_call: TRBV5-1
clone_size: many
d_call: .
cdr3_nt: TGCGCCAGCAGCTTGGCCGTCAGCACAGATACGCAGTATTTT
cdr3_aa: CASSLAVSTDTQYF

j_call: TRBJ1-1
v_call: TRBV4-1
clone_size: many
d_call: .
cdr3_nt: TGCGCCAGCAGCCAATTTACAGGGAGGAAAGCTTTCTTT
cdr3_aa: CASSQFTGRKAFF

j_call: TRBJ1-1
v_call: TRBV6-1
clone_size: many
d_call: .
cdr3_nt: TGTGCCACCCACCCAGCAGTGGGAGGGACTGAAGCTTTCTTT
cdr3_aa: CATHPAVGGTEAFF

j_call: TRBJ1-3
v_call: TRBV2
clone_size: many
d_call: .
cdr3_nt: TGTGCCAGCATCGAAGGGGGATACGGAAACACCATATATTTT
cdr3_aa: CASIEGGYGNTIYF

j_call: TRBJ2-2
v_call: TRBV6-5
clone_size: .
d_call: TRBD2
cdr3_nt: TGTGCCAGCAGTTACTCAGCGGACGGGGGGTCCACCGGGGAGCTGTTTTTT
cdr3_aa: CASSYSADGGSTGELFF

j_call: TRBJ1-2
v_call: TRBV19
clone_size: medium-sized
d_call: .
cdr3_nt: TGTGCCAGTAGTATATCAGGAGCAGAAAACTATGGCTACACCTTC
cdr3_aa: CASSISGAENYGYTF

j_call: TRBJ1-1
v_call: TRBV6-2/TRBV6-3
clone_size: .
d_call: .
cdr3_nt: TGTGCCAGCAGTTACTCGTTCGGACCCACGGAGACTGAAGCTTTCTTT
cdr3_aa: CASSYSFGPTETEAFF

j_call: TRBJ1-6
v_call: TRBV2
clone_size: many
d_call: .
cdr3_nt: TGTGCCAGCTCATTGGTCAATTCACCCCTCCACTTT
cdr3_aa: CASSLVNSPLHF

j_call: TRBJ1-1
v_call: TRBV12-3/TRBV12-4
clone_size: many
d_call: .
cdr3_nt: TGTGCCAGCAGCCCGGGGGGTGGGGGGACTGAAGCTTTCTTT
cdr3_aa: CASSPGGGGTEAFF

j_call: TRBJ2-6
v_call: TRBV5-1
clone_size: many
d_call: .
cdr3_nt: TGCGCCAGCAGCCCCCCTTTAAGCTCTGGGGCCAACGTCCTGACTTTC
cdr3_aa: CASSPPLSSGANVLTF

j_call: TRBJ1-1
v_call: TRBV7-9
clone_size: many
d_call: .
cdr3_nt: TGTGCCAGCAGCTTCAGTGGGAACACTGAAGCTTTCTTT
cdr3_aa: CASSFSGNTEAFF

j_call: TRBJ1-2
v_call: TRBV25-1
clone_size: many
d_call: .
cdr3_nt: TGTGCCAGCCGAGGGGGATGGTACGGCTACACCTTC
cdr3_aa: CASRGGWYGYTF

j_call: TRBJ2-7
v_call: TRBV28
clone_size: many
d_call: TRBD2
cdr3_nt: TGTGCCAGCAGCCCGGGGGGGACCCCCTACGAGCAGTACTTC
cdr3_aa: CASSPGGTPYEQYF

j_call: TRBJ1-5
v_call: TRBV12-3/TRBV12-4
clone_size: many
d_call: .
cdr3_nt: TGTGCCAGCACCTATGGACAGTATAGCAATCAGCCCCAGCATTTT
cdr3_aa: CASTYGQYSNQPQHF

j_call: TRBJ2-1
v_call: TRBV20-1
clone_size: few
d_call: TRBD2
cdr3_nt: TGCAGTGCATTTCTAGCGGGGGGGAATGAGCAGTTCTTC
cdr3_aa: CSAFLAGGNEQFF

j_call: TRBJ2-7
v_call: TRBV5-6
clone_size: many
d_call: .
cdr3_nt: TGTGCCAGCAGCTTGGCCGGGAGTTACGAGCAGTACTTC
cdr3_aa: CASSLAGSYEQYF

j_call: TRBJ1-5
v_call: TRBV4-2
clone_size: many
d_call: .
cdr3_nt: TGTGCCAGCAGCTCGTTTACCGGGACACCGAATCAGCCCCAGCATTTT
cdr3_aa: CASSSFTGTPNQPQHF

j_call: TRBJ2-3
v_call: TRBV20-1
clone_size: .
d_call: TRBD2
cdr3_nt: TGCAGTGCTACCCGGGGTAGCGGGATTAATCAAGATACGCAGTATTTT
cdr3_aa: CSATRGSGINQDTQYF

j_call: TRBJ2-1
v_call: TRBV7-9
clone_size: .
d_call: .
cdr3_nt: TGTGCCAGCAGCGCAGGAGGAGCGTACAATGAGCAGTTCTTC
cdr3_aa: CASSAGGAYNEQFF